One and the same sample provided the 29 T cell receptor beta chains below, sequenced in a study of CD4+ T cells in melanoma (dated by TCRdb to between 2021 and 2024). Preparation of the library involved the immunoSEQ multiplex PCR assay. Here the immuneACCESS table is served through TCRdb, limited to in-frame sequences with V and J called. Missing clones are a known gap in these copies; in checked studies unresolved V genes cover under half, and the rest lacks a known reason. The sample table contains around 130,000 clones; only one count was recorded for roughly 91% of them. 1.5% of the sample goes to the ten largest clones. The receptors derive from a human donor with melanoma.

This clone was seen only a few times. The genes are TRBV30 and TRBJ1-1; weak D call: TRBD1 (5 bases). In germline, CDR1 is GTSNPN, CDR2 SVGIG (reference sequence). The CDR3 spans 14 residues. Between the trimmed V and J ends, which lost 0 bases and 5 bases, there was a span of 13 bases. The DNA of the CDR3 is TGTGCCTGGAGTGTCCAACGGGGGGTTACTGAAGCTTTCTTT. It translates to CAWSVQRGVTEAFF.

The V and J genes are TRBV27 and TRBJ1-5, with D possibly being TRBD1 (6 bases). V gave up 5 bases and J gave up 3 bases, with 11 bases separating them. This CDR3 is built from 14 residues. Germline V gives CDR1 MNHEY, CDR2 SMNVEV (reference sequence). This chain's CDR3 is CASSSRDNNQPQHF. In DNA, the CDR3 is TGTGCCAGCAGTAGCCGGGACAACAATCAGCCCCAGCATTTT.

The chain joins TRBV19 to TRBJ1-5; D call uncertain. Trimming stripped 0 bases from V and 2 bases from J, with 11 bases between. The CDR3 extends over 16 amino acids. CDR1 is LNHDA, CDR2 SQIVND, per germline (reference sequence). CDR3 sequence: CASSIEAGRGNQPQHF. In DNA, the CDR3 is TGTGCCAGTAGTATAGAGGCGGGGAGGGGCAATCAGCCCCAGCATTTT.

The genes are TRBV25-1 and TRBJ2-4; TRBD2 matches 7 bases. Per germline, CDR1 MGHDK and CDR2 SYGVNS. V trimming: 2 bases; J trimming: 3 bases; junction bases outside the gene matches: 4. CDR3 length: 15 residues. CDR3 region: CASSERGTNKNIQYF. The CDR3 nucleotides read TGTGCCAGCAGTGAACGGGGGACTAACAAAAACATTCAGTACTTC.

The genes are TRBV7-9 and TRBJ1-3; D not certain. The CDR3 totals 17 residues. Germline CDR1 SEHNR, CDR2 FQNEAQ (reference sequence). Trimming stripped 3 bases from V and 0 bases from J, with 15 bases between. CDR3 protein: CASSFVEEARSGNTIYF. Written as DNA, the CDR3 is TGTGCCAGCAGCTTCGTGGAAGAGGCCCGCTCTGGAAACACCATATATTTT.

The rearrangement uses TRBV7-9 and TRBJ2-3; no firm D call. CDR1 and CDR2 from the germline V gene are SEHNR and FQNEAQ (reference sequence). Trimming took off 5 bases at V and 6 bases at J, with 15 bases between the two ends. The CDR3 consists of 14 residues. DNA for the CDR3: TGTGCCAGCAGCCCCCAGCTAATGGGGGATACGCAGTATTTT. It is translated as CASSPQLMGDTQYF.

V is TRBV5-1 and J is TRBJ2-5, with no clear D. Trimming left V 0 bases short and J 4 bases short, with 7 bases between. From germline, CDR1 is SGHRS and CDR2 YFSETQ. CDR3 size: 13 residues. CDR3: CASSLAGIETQYF. CDR3 in DNA: TGCGCCAGCAGCTTGGCAGGCATAGAGACCCAGTACTTC.

The V and J genes are TRBV10-3 and TRBJ1-5; 9 bases align to TRBD1. This CDR3 has 16 amino acids. J was trimmed by 7 bases and V by 0 bases; bases with no gene match: 7. Looked up from germline, CDR1 is ENHRY and CDR2 is SYGVKD. The CDR3, as DNA: TGTGCCATCAGTGAGTCGGGCGGGACAGGGCGACAGCCCCAGCATTTT. Translating gives CAISESGGTGRQPQHF.

This clone was seen only once. The V gene is TRBV9, the J gene TRBJ1-4; D may be TRBD1 (5 bases). V lost 4 bases to trimming and J lost 8 bases, with 15 bases between them. The CDR3 sequence is 14 residues long. Germline CDR1 is SGDLS and CDR2 is YYNGEE. The CDR3 DNA follows: TGTGCCAGCAGCTTTTCAGGGTACGACGAAAAACTGTTTTTT. Protein product: CASSFSGYDEKLFF.

This chain connects TRBV29-1 to TRBJ2-1, with unresolved D. This CDR3 has 15 residues. CDR1 is SQVTM, CDR2 ANQGSEA, per germline. V lost 2 bases to trimming and J lost 10 bases, with 21 bases between them. CDR3: CSVESAEDYTNEQFF. CDR3 bases: TGCAGCGTTGAATCCGCCGAGGATTATACTAACGAGCAGTTCTTC.

The chain recombines TRBV4-1 with TRBJ1-5; 9 bases line up with TRBD1. This CDR3 contains 16 residues. The trim removed 3 bases at V and 1 base at J, leaving 4 bases unmatched. Germline V lookup: CDR1 MGHRA, CDR2 YSYEKL. CDR3 residues: CASSQTGGMSNQPQHF. The CDR3 DNA follows: TGCGCCAGCAGCCAGACAGGGGGTATGAGCAATCAGCCCCAGCATTTT.

This chain uses TRBV5-1 with TRBJ2-5; 14 bases are shared with TRBD2. From germline, CDR1 is SGHRS and CDR2 YFSETQ. V shed 3 bases and J 4 bases; nucleotides not matched to a gene: 8. CDR3 length: 17 residues. The CDR3 region has the DNA TGCGCCAGCAGCTCTTCGACTAGCGGGGGGGCCTTAGAGACCCAGTACTTC. Translated: CASSSSTSGGALETQYF.

This clone was seen just once. This rearrangement joins TRBV2 to TRBJ2-7; TRBD2 agrees at 10 bases. The germline V gene encodes CDR1 SNHLY and CDR2 FYNNEI. Trimming removed 6 bases from V and 11 bases from J; junction bases left unmatched: 7. The CDR3 is 12 residues long. CDR3 sequence (DNA): TGTGCCAGCAGAACCGGGACTAGCGTTAAGTACTTC. Amino acid sequence: CASRTGTSVKYF.

A few counts support this clone. V is TRBV7-9 and J is TRBJ1-2; a weak D match, TRBD1 (5 bases). Germline V gene data show CDR1 as SEHNR and CDR2 as FQNEAQ (reference sequence). CDR3 size: 13 residues. Trimming removed 5 bases at V and 4 bases at J, with 11 bases between. CDR3 coding DNA: TGTGCCAGCAGCCCCGGCGGGGGCTATGGCTACACCTTC. Its protein is CASSPGGGYGYTF.

The CDR3 is CASSLAGGAGTEAFF. CDR3 bases: TGTGCCAGCAGCTTAGCGGGGGGGGCAGGCACTGAAGCTTTCTTT. The chain uses TRBV7-9 and TRBJ1-1, with D tentatively TRBD1 (6 bases). Germline CDR1 is SEHNR and CDR2 is FQNEAQ (reference sequence). V lost 0 bases, J lost 4 bases, and 12 bases lay in between. The CDR3 totals 15 residues. The full variable domain, its missing parts supplied by reference TRBV7-9 and TRBJ1-1, is DTGVSQNPRHKITKRGQNVTFRCDPISEHNRLYWYRQTLGQGPEFLTYFQNEAQLEKSRLLSDRFSAERPKGSFSTLEIQRTEQGDSAMYLCASSLAGGAGTEAFFGQGTRLTVV.

V and J are TRBV5-1 and TRBJ1-1; the D gene is possibly TRBD1 (6 bases). This CDR3 has 14 residues. From germline, CDR1 is SGHRS and CDR2 YFSETQ. Trimming left V 0 bases short and J 7 bases short, with 13 bases between. DNA for the CDR3: TGCGCCAGCAGCTTGGACAGGGCGGTGGGTGAAGCTTTCTTT. It codes for CASSLDRAVGEAFF.

The V and J genes are TRBV5-1 and TRBJ2-7; D is possibly TRBD1 or TRBD2 (5 bases each). V lost 3 bases and J lost 2, with 15 bases in between. Germline CDR1 SGHRS, CDR2 YFSETQ. This CDR3 spans 15 amino acids. The CDR3 DNA follows: TGCGCCAGCAGCTCCGGGGTAGGACAAACCTACGAGCAGTACTTC. Translation: CASSSGVGQTYEQYF.

The chain links TRBV14 to TRBJ1-2; no definite D call. Trimming removed 0 bases from V and 2 bases from J, with 10 bases in between. The CDR3 sequence is 15 residues long. Germline CDR1 reads SGHDN; CDR2 reads FVKESK. The CDR3 protein is CASSQDLPGNYGYTF. The CDR3 DNA reads TGTGCCAGCAGCCAAGATTTGCCGGGGAACTATGGCTACACCTTC.

The CDR3: CSSRGVNQPQHF. CDR3 DNA: TGTTCTAGCCGGGGTGTGAATCAGCCCCAGCATTTT. The J gene is TRBJ1-5, the V gene TRBV19; D remains unclear. CDR1 LNHDA and CDR2 SQIVND come from the germline V gene (reference sequence). This CDR3 is built from 12 residues.

This clone showed up just once. V usage is TRBV2 and J usage is TRBJ2-1; D is ambiguous. Trimming left V 2 bases short and J 1 base short, with 6 bases between. The germline V gene has CDR1 SNHLY and CDR2 FYNNEI. The CDR3 is 14 residues long. Written as DNA, the CDR3 is TGTGCCAGCAGTGAAACATCTTCCTACAATGAGCAGTTCTTC. Amino acid sequence: CASSETSSYNEQFF.

This chain links TRBV11-2 with TRBJ1-1; TRBD1 matches 7 bases. With V trimmed by 5 bases and J by 1 base, 7 bases remained unmatched. This CDR3 has 15 residues. Germline CDR1 reads SGHAT; CDR2 reads FQNNGV. For the CDR3, the DNA is TGTGCCAGCAGCCTAATGGGACAGCAGAACACTGAAGCTTTCTTT. Amino acid sequence: CASSLMGQQNTEAFF.

The rearrangement joins TRBV5-5 to TRBJ2-7; TRBD2 agrees at 7 bases. The ends lost 0 bases at V and 2 bases at J; junction bases unmatched: 2. The CDR3 extends over 14 amino acids. Germline V CDR1 and CDR2: SGHKS, YYEKEE (reference sequence). The CDR3: CASSLERGAYEQYF. DNA of the CDR3: TGTGCCAGCAGCTTGGAGCGGGGAGCCTACGAGCAGTACTTC.

This sequence joins TRBV6-5 and TRBJ2-7; 10 bases are a match to TRBD1. V lost 5 bases, J lost 10 bases, and 11 bases stayed unmatched. The CDR3 extends over 14 amino acids. From germline, CDR1 is MNHEY and CDR2 SVGAGI. The CDR3 nucleotides are TGTGCCAGCAGTCGTCAGACAGGGGGCCCTTTACAGTACTTC. Its translation: CASSRQTGGPLQYF.

CDR3 in DNA: TGCGCCAGCAGCTTGTCGGATATCGTAGATGGCTACACCTTC. This encodes CASSLSDIVDGYTF. V usage is TRBV5-1 and J usage is TRBJ1-2, with no clear D. Trimming took 1 base from V and 6 from J, leaving 13 bases between them. The CDR3 loop spans 14 amino acids. The germline gives CDR1 SGHRS, CDR2 YFSETQ.

J is TRBJ1-2 and V is TRBV18; D ambiguous. Germline lookup yields CDR1 KGHSH and CDR2 LQKENI. V lost 4 bases to trimming and J lost 0 bases, with 9 bases between them. The CDR3 is made up of 14 amino acids. The CDR3 DNA follows: TGTGCCAGCTCACAAACAATAGCTAACTATGGCTACACCTTC. Amino acids: CASSQTIANYGYTF. Full variable domain (remainder filled in from reference TRBV18 and TRBJ1-2): NAGVMQNPRHLVRRRGQEARLRCSPMKGHSHVYWYRQLPEEGLKFMVYLQKENIIDESGMPKERFSAEFPKEGPSILRIQQVVRGDSAAYFCASSQTIANYGYTFGSGTRLTVV.

The J gene is TRBJ2-1, the V gene TRBV9; TRBD1 aligns across 9 bases. Germline V CDR1 and CDR2: SGDLS, YYNGEE. The V segment lost 0 bases and the J segment 4 bases; nucleotides outside the gene matches: 11. The CDR3 length is 18 residues. The CDR3 bases are TGTGCCAGCAGCGTAGGCCATCCTGGACAGGGGCTATACAATGAGCAGTTCTTC. Protein: CASSVGHPGQGLYNEQFF.

The chain carries TRBV6-1 and TRBJ2-7; TRBD1 aligns across 10 bases. This CDR3 is built from 16 residues. Germline V lookup: CDR1 MNHNS, CDR2 SASEGT. V lost 3 bases to trimming and J lost 6 bases; unmatched junction nucleotides: 11. For the CDR3, the DNA is TGTGCCAGCAGTGACCATACCGGGACAGGGGAATCCGAGCAGTACTTC. Amino acid sequence: CASSDHTGTGESEQYF.

The V and J genes are TRBV2 and TRBJ1-3; no clear D gene. The CDR3 has 14 residues. The V end lost 4 bases, the J end lost 0 bases, and 7 bases lay between the germline ends. Per the germline V gene, CDR1 is SNHLY and CDR2 is FYNNEI. The CDR3 sequence: CASSVTLSGNTIYF. The CDR3 nucleotides read TGTGCCAGCAGTGTCACCCTCTCTGGAAACACCATATATTTT.

The CDR3 region has the DNA TGTGCCATCCAGAACGCGAACACTGAAGCTTTCTTT. Protein sequence: CAIQNANTEAFF. The chain combines TRBV10-3 with TRBJ1-1; D ambiguous. Between the trimmed V and J ends, which lost 8 bases and 1 base, there was a span of 8 bases. Germline V gene lookup returns CDR1 ENHRY and CDR2 SYGVKD. The CDR3 spans 12 residues.